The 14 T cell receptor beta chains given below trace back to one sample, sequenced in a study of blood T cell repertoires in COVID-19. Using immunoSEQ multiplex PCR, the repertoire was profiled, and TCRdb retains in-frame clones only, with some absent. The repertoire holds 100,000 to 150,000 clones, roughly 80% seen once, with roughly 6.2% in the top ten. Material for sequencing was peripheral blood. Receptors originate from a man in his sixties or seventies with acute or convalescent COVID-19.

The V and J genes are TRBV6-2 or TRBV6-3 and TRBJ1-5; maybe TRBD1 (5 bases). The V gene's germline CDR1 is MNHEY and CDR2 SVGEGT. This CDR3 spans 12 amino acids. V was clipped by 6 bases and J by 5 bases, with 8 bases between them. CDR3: CASSDSYQPQHF. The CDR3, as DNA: TGTGCCAGCAGCGACAGTTATCAGCCCCAGCATTTT.

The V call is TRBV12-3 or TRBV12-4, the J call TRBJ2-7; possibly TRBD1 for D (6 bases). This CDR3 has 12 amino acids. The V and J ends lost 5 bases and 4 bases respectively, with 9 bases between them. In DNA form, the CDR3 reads TGTGCCAGCAGTCGGGACATTTACGAGCAGTACTTC. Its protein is CASSRDIYEQYF.

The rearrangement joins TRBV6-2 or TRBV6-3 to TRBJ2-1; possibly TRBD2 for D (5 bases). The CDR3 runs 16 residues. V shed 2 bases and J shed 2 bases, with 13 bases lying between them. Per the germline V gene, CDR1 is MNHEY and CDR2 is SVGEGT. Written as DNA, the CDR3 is TGTGCCAGCAGTTACATGGGAGCGGAAGCCTACAATGAGCAGTTCTTC. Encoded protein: CASSYMGAEAYNEQFF.

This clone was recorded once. The CDR3 sequence is CASSRKAGLKGVRGYEQYF. Written as DNA, the CDR3 is TGTGCCAGCTCACGGAAGGCAGGACTGAAGGGCGTACGGGGATACGAGCAGTACTTC. V gene TRBV18 combines with J gene TRBJ2-7; TRBD2 is a possible D gene (5 bases). V was shortened by 4 bases and J by 4 bases, with 29 bases between the two germline ends. CDR3 length: 19 amino acids. CDR1 and CDR2 from the germline V gene are KGHSH and LQKENI.

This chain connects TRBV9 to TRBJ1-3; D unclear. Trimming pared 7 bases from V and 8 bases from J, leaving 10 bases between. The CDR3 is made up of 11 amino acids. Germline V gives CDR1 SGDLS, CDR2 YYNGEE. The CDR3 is CASSDLDTIYF. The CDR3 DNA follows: TGTGCCAGCTCTGACTTGGACACCATATATTTT. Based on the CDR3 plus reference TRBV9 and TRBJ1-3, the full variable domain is DSGVTQTPKHLITATGQRVTLRCSPRSGDLSVYWYQQSLDQGLQFLIQYYNGEERAKGNILERFSAQQFPDLHSELNLSSLELGDSALYFCASSDLDTIYFGEGSWLTVV.

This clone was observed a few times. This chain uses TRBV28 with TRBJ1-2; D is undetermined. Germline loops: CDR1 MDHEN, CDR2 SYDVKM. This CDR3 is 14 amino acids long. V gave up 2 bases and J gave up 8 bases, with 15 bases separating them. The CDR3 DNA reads TGTGCCAGCAGTTTAGCGGCCCAAGAGGAGGGCTACACCTTC. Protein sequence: CASSLAAQEEGYTF.

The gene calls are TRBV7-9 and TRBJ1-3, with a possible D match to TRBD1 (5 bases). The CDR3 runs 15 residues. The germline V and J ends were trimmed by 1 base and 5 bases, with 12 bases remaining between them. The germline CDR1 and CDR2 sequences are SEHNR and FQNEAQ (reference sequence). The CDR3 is CASSLDGQGRNTIYF. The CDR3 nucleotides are TGTGCCAGCAGCTTAGATGGCCAGGGTAGAAACACCATATATTTT.

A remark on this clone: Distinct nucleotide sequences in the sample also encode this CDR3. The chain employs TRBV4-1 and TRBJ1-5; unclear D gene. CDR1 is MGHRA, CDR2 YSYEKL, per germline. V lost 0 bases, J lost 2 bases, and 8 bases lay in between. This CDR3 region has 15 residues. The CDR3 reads CASSQDGQGNQPQHF. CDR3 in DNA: TGCGCCAGCAGCCAAGATGGGCAGGGCAATCAGCCCCAGCATTTT.

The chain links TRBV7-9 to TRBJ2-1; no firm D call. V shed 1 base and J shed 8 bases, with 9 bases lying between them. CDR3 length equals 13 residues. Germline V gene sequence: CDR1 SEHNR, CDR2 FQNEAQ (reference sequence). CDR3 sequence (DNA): TGTGCCAGCAGCTTAGGTGGTGGAGATGAGCAGTTCTTC. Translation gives CASSLGGGDEQFF.

CDR3 nucleotide sequence: TGCGCCAGCAGCCACGCGGGACAGGGGAATGGCTACACCTTC. Translated: CASSHAGQGNGYTF. V is TRBV4-1 and J is TRBJ1-2; 10 bases are a match to TRBD1. Germline values: CDR1 MGHRA, CDR2 YSYEKL. The CDR3 runs 14 residues. V lost 3 bases, J lost 6 bases, and 4 bases stayed unmatched.

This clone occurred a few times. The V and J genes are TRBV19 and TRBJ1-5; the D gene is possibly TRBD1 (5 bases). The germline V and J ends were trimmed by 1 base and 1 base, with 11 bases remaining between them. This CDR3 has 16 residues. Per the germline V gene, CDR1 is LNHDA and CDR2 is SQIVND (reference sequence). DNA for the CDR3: TGTGCCAGTAGTATAGGCCGGGGACTGAGCAATCAGCCCCAGCATTTT. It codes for CASSIGRGLSNQPQHF.

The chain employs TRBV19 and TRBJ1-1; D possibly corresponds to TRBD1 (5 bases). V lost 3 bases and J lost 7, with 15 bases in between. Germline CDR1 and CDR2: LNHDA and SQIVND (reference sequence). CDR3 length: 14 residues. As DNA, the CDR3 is TGTGCCAGTAGTATCCGGCCCGCGGGGGGTGAAGCTTTCTTT. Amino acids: CASSIRPAGGEAFF.

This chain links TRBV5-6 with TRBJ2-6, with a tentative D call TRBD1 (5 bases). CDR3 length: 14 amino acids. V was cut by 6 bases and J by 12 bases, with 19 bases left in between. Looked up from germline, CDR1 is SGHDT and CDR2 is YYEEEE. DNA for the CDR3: TGTGCCAGCAATCCACCCAACACAGGCTCCGTCCTGACTTTC. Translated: CASNPPNTGSVLTF.

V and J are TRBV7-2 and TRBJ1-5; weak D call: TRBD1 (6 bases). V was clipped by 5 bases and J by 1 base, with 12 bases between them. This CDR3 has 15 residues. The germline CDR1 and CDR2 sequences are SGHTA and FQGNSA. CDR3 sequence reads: CASSPRGGSNQPQHF. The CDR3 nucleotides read TGTGCCAGCAGCCCCAGGGGCGGAAGCAATCAGCCCCAGCATTTT.